Shown below are 7 T cell receptor beta chains from a single sample sequenced in a study of blood T cells in healthy people across ages. The use of a sample-barcoded 5' primer and a J-beta primer mix characterized a second PCR of roughly 7 to 11 cycles. TCRdb recomputed calls from the 5' RACE reads with MiXCR, one row per CDR3 protein. The sample lists 600,000 or so distinct CDR3 sequences, around 31% occurring once. The sample taken for sequencing was blood. The source of these receptors is a woman of 80 years or more in good health.

This clonotype was seen a handful of times. This chain joins TRBV9 and TRBJ2-5; 8 bases match TRBD2. The V gene end was trimmed by 0 bases and the J gene end by 11 bases; junction bases not matched to a gene: 12. The germline V gene has CDR1 SGDLS and CDR2 YYNGEE. This CDR3 spans 15 amino acids. The CDR3 nucleotides are TGTGCCAGCAGCGTAGGAGCGGGGGCGAACAATGAGCAGTACTTC. Translation gives CASSVGAGANNEQYF. Together with reference TRBV9 and TRBJ2-5, the CDR3 gives the full variable domain: DSGVTQTPKHLITATGQRVTLRCSPRSGDLSVYWYQQSLDQGLQFLIQYYNGEERAKGNILERFSAQQFPDLHSELNLSSLELGDSALYFCASSVGAGANNEQYFGPGTRLLVL.

This chain connects TRBV7-6 to TRBJ2-1; D perhaps matches TRBD2 (5 bases). The germline gives CDR1 SGHVS, CDR2 FNYEAQ. There are 17 residues in the CDR3. The germline V and J ends were trimmed by 8 bases and 0 bases, with 20 bases remaining between them. CDR3 sequence reads: CASSPYLGGPSYNEQFF. DNA of the CDR3: TGTGCCAGCTCACCCTACTTGGGCGGGCCCTCCTACAATGAGCAGTTCTTC.

Ten or more counts support this clonotype. The chain recombines TRBV7-6 with TRBJ2-5; unclear D gene. CDR1 is SGHVS, CDR2 FNYEAQ, per germline. Deletions cut 5 bases from V and 0 bases from J, with 7 bases between. The CDR3 is 13 amino acids. CDR3 sequence reads: CASSRTYQETQYF. The CDR3 DNA reads TGTGCCAGCAGCAGAACGTACCAAGAGACCCAGTACTTC.

This chain links TRBV24-1 with TRBJ2-7; D is undetermined. The CDR3 spans 11 residues. The germline V and J ends were trimmed by 7 bases and 3 bases, with 6 bases remaining between them. Germline V gene sequence: CDR1 KGHDR, CDR2 SFDVKD. The CDR3 region has the DNA TGTGCCACCAGGCAGAGCTACGAGCAGTACTTC. Translated: CATRQSYEQYF.

This clonotype was recorded many times. The chain carries TRBV29-1 and TRBJ1-1; weak D call: TRBD1 (5 bases). The CDR3 has 11 amino acids. Germline CDR1 and CDR2: SQVTM and ANQGSEA. Trimming shortened V by 7 bases and J by 0 bases, and 6 bases separated the two germline ends. This chain's CDR3 is CSGGLNTEAFF. The CDR3 bases are TGCAGCGGGGGGTTGAACACTGAAGCTTTCTTT.

This clonotype was detected ten times or more. This chain links TRBV20-1 with TRBJ1-4; 7 nucleotides line up with TRBD1. The ends lost 0 bases at V and 4 bases at J; junction bases unmatched: 8. This CDR3 spans 16 amino acids. The germline CDR1 and CDR2 sequences are DFQATT and SNEGSKA (reference sequence). The CDR3 region has the DNA TGCAGTGCTAGAGATTATAAGGGGGCCGATAATGAAAAACTGTTTTTT. This codes for CSARDYKGADNEKLFF.

The rearrangement uses TRBV30 and TRBJ2-3; no clear D. Trimming cost V 5 bases and J 4 bases, with 13 bases left between them. The CDR3 extends over 13 amino acids. The V gene's germline CDR1 is GTSNPN and CDR2 SVGIG (reference sequence). The CDR3 spells CAWARFPADTQYF. For the CDR3, the DNA is TGTGCCTGGGCGAGGTTCCCCGCAGATACGCAGTATTTT.